This T cell receptor (beta chain) was retrieved from a study of cytomegalovirus exposure and HLA in healthy donors. Looking at the study overall: A data release that came early held tens of millions of unique TCRs from HLA-typed donors. Study conclusions and caveats: Researchers reported in a later analysis that a missense DCLRE1C variant was tied to TCR beta V- and J-gene trimming.

Trimming took off 5 bases at V and 1 base at J, with 20 bases between the two ends. This CDR3 region has 17 residues. The germline V gene encodes CDR1 SEHNR and CDR2 FQNEAQ (reference sequence). A remark on this clone: What it binds is not known.

This PCR relied on a set of 60 Vbeta primers and 13 Jbeta primers. The method was immunoSEQ multiplex PCR; TCRdb's version includes in-frame clones alone and lacks a portion of them. This table has approximately 100,000 clones, more than 60% appearing once. This sequence originates from a female donor in good health and CMV-seronegative. Sequencing input: PBMCs. This chain connects TRBV7-9 to TRBJ1-2; D unclear. The CDR3 DNA reads as TGTGCCAGCAGCCCTCTCCAAGCCTTCTCCGATAACTATGGCTACACCTTC. Its translation is CASSPLQAFSDNYGYTF.